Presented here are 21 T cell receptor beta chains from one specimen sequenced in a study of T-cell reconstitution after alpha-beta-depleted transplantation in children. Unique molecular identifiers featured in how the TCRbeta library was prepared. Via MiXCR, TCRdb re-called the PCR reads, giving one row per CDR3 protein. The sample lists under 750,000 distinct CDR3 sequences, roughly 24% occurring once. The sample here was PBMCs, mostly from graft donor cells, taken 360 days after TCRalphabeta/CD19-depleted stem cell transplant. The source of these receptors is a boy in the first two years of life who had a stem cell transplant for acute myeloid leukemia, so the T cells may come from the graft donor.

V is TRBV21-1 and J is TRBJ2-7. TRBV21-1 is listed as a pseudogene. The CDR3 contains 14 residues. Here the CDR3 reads CASSKRRYTYEQYV. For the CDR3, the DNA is TGTGCCAGCAGCAAACGAAGATACACCTACGAGCAGTACGTC.

The DNA of the CDR3 is TGTGCCAGCAGCAGTCGGACTAGCGGAGATACGGCCGACGAGCAGTACTTC. Translation gives CASSSRTSGDTADEQYF. V usage is TRBV21-1 and J usage is TRBJ2-7; TRBD2, the table's D call, was not compared with the DNA. TRBV21-1 is a pseudogene segment. The CDR3 totals 17 residues.

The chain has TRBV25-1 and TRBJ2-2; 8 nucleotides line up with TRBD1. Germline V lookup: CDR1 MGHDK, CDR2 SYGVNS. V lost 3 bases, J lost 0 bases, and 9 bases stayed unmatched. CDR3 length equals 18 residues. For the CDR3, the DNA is TGTGCCAGCAGTGAGGCGGGACAGGTATTCGCGAACACCGGGGAGCTGTTTTTT. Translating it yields CASSEAGQVFANTGELFF. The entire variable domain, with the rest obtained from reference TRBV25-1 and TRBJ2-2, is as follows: EADIYQTPRYLVIGTGKKITLECSQTMGHDKMYWYQQDPGMELHLIHYSYGVNSTEKGDLSSESTVSRIRTEHFPLTLESARPSHTSQYLCASSEAGQVFANTGELFFGEGSRLTVL.

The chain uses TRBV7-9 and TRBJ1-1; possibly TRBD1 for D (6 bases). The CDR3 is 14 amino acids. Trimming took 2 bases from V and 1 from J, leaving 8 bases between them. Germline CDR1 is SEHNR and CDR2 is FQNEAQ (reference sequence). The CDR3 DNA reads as TGTGCCAGCAGCTTACCACAGGGGAACACTGAAGCTTTCTTT. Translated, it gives CASSLPQGNTEAFF.

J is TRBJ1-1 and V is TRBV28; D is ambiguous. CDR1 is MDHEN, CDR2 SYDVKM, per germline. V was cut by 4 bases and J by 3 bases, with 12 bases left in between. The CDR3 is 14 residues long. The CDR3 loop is CASSSGPRDTEAFF. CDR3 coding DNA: TGTGCCAGCAGTTCGGGTCCGAGGGACACTGAAGCTTTCTTT.

The CDR3 loop reads CASKASGLAKNIQYF. The CDR3 DNA follows: TGCGCCAGCAAGGCTAGCGGATTAGCCAAAAACATTCAGTACTTC. V usage is TRBV10-2 and J usage is TRBJ2-4; TRBD2 agrees at 7 bases. Germline CDR1 and CDR2: WSHSY and SAAADI. J was trimmed by 0 bases and V by 7 bases; bases with no gene match: 6. This CDR3 comprises 15 residues.

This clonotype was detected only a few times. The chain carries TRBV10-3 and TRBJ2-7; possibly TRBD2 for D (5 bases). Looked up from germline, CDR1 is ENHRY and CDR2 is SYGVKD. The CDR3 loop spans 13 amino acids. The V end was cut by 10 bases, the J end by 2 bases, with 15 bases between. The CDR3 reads CATGLDITYEQYV. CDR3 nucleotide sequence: TGTGCCACCGGACTTGACATCACCTACGAGCAGTACGTC.

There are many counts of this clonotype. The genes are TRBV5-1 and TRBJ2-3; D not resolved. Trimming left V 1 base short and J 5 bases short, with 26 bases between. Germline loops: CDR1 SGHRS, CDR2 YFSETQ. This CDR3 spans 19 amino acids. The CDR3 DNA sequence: TGCGCCAGCAGCTTGCGGACCTCCGGCCTTCGGCGACAACTAGATACGCAGTATTTT. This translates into CASSLRTSGLRRQLDTQYF.

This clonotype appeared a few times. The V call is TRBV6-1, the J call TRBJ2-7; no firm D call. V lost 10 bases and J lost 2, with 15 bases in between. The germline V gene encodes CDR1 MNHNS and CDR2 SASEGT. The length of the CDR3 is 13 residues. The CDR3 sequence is CATSAGEPYEQYV. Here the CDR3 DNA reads TGTGCCACCTCCGCTGGCGAGCCCTACGAGCAGTACGTC.

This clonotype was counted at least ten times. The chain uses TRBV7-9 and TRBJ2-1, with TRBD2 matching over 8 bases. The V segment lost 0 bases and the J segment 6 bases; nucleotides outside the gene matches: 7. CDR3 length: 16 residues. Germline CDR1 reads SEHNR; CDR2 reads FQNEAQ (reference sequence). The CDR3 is CASSLASGGMTNEQFF. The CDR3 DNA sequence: TGTGCCAGCAGCTTAGCCTCGGGAGGGATGACCAATGAGCAGTTCTTC. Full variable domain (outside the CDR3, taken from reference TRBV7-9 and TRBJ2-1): DTGVSQNPRHKITKRGQNVTFRCDPISEHNRLYWYRQTLGQGPEFLTYFQNEAQLEKSRLLSDRFSAERPKGSFSTLEIQRTEQGDSAMYLCASSLASGGMTNEQFFGPGTRLTVL.

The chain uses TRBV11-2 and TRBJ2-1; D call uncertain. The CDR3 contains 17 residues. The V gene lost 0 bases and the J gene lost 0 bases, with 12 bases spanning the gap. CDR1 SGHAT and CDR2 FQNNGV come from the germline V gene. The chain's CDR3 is CASSLEPPQSSYNEQFF. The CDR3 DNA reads TGTGCCAGCAGCTTAGAACCCCCACAGAGCTCCTACAATGAGCAGTTCTTC.

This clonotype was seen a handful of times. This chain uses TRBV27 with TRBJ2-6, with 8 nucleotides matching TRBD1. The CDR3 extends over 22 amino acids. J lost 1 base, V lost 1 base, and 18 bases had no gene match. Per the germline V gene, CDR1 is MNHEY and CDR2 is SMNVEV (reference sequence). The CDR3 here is CASSLYPGLDRTGPSGANVLTF. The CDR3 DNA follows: TGTGCCAGCAGTTTATACCCCGGGCTTGATCGGACAGGGCCATCTGGGGCCAACGTCCTGACTTTC. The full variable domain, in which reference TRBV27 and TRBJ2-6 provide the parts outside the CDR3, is EAQVTQNPRYLITVTGKKLTVTCSQNMNHEYMSWYRQDPGLGLRQIYYSMNVEVTDKGDVPEGYKVSRKEKRNFPLILESPSPNQTSLYFCASSLYPGLDRTGPSGANVLTFGAGSRLTVL.

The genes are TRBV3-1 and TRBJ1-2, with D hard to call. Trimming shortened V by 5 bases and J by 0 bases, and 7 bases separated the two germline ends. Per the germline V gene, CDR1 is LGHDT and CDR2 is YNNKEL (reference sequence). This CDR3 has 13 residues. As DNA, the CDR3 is TGTGCCAGCAGCTCGCAAGCTAACTATGGCTACACCTTC. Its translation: CASSSQANYGYTF.

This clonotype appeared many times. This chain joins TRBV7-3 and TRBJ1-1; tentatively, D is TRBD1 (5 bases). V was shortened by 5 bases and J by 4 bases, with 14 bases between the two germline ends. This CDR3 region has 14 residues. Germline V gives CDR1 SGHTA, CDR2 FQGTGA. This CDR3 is CASSRRNRSTEAFF. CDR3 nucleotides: TGTGCCAGCAGCCGGAGGAACAGGTCCACTGAAGCTTTCTTT.

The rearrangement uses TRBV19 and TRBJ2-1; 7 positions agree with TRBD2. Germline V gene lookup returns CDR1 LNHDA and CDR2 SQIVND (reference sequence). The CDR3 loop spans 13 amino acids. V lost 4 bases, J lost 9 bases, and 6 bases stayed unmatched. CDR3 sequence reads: CASSKIREGEQFF. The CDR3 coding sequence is TGTGCCAGTAGTAAGATCAGGGAGGGTGAGCAGTTCTTC.

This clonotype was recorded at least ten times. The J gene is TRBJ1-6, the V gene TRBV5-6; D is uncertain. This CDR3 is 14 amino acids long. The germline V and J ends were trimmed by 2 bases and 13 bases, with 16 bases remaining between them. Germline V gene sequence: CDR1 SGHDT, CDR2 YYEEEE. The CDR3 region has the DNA TGTGCCAGCAGCTTCCGGGCAGCCTCGTCGCCCCTCCACTTT. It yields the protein CASSFRAASSPLHF. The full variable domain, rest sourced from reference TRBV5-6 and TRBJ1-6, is DAGVTQSPTHLIKTRGQQVTLRCSPKSGHDTVSWYQQALGQGPQFIFQYYEEEERQRGNFPDRFSGHQFPNYSSELNVNALLLGDSALYLCASSFRAASSPLHFGNGTRLTVT.

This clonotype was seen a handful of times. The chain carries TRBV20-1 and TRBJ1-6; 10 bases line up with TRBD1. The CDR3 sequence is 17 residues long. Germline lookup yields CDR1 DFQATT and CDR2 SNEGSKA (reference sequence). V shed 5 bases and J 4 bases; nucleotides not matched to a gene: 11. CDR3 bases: TGCAGTGCTTTCGACAGGGGGCCCGTCCAATATAATTCACCCCTCCACTTT. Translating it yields CSAFDRGPVQYNSPLHF.

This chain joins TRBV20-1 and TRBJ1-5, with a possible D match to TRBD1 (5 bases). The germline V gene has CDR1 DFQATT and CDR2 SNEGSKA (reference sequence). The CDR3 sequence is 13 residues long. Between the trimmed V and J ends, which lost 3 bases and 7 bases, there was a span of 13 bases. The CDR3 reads CSASAGIGQPQHF. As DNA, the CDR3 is TGCAGTGCTAGTGCAGGGATAGGCCAGCCCCAGCATTTT.

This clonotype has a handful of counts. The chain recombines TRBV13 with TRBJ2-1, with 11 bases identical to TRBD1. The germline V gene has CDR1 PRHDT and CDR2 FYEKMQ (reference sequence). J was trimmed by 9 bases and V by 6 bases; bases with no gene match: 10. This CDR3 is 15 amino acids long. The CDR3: CASRYTGQGAGEQFF. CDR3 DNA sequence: TGTGCCAGCAGATACACCGGACAGGGGGCAGGTGAGCAGTTCTTC.

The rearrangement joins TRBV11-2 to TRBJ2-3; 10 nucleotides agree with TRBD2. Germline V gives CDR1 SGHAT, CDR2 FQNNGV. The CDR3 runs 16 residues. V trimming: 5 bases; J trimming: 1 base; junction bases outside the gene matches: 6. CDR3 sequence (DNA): TGTGCCAGCAGCCGAACAACTAGCGGGGGCACAGATACGCAGTATTTT. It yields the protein CASSRTTSGGTDTQYF.

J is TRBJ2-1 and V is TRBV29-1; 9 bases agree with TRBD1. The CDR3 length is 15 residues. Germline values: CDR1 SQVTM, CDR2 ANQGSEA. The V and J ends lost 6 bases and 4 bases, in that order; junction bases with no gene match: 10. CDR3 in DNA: TGCAGCGTCTACGGACAGGGGAACCGATACAATGAGCAGTTCTTC. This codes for CSVYGQGNRYNEQFF.